The source of this T cell receptor (beta chain) is a study of TIL therapy for anti-PD-1-resistant metastatic lung cancer. This sample's time point: pre-treatment sample, taken before nivolumab and TIL therapy. Pleural nodules or supraclavicular lymph nodes made up most of the excised metastases sampled. Tumor harvest preceded PD-1/PD-L1 blockade, followed by nivolumab treatment. This CDR3 spans 13 amino acids. Looked up from germline, CDR1 is MDHEN and CDR2 is SYDVKM. The J segment lost 4 bases and the V segment lost 9 bases, leaving 5 bases of the junction unmatched. This clone was counted only a few times. Sequencing used immunoSEQ v3. Profiling relied on immunoSEQ multiplex PCR, and the TCRdb table lists in-frame clones only, not all of them. The sample consists of about 100,000 clones, 55% to 75% of them appearing once.

This receptor was obtained from a person between 25 and 79 years old with non-small cell lung cancer. The sequences come from tumor tissue, collected at baseline. The chain is built from TRBV28 and TRBJ2-1; TRBD1 agrees at 8 bases. The CDR3 coding sequence is TGTGCCAGTTGGGGACAGGAGTACAATGAGCAGTTCTTC. Amino acid sequence: CASWGQEYNEQFF.